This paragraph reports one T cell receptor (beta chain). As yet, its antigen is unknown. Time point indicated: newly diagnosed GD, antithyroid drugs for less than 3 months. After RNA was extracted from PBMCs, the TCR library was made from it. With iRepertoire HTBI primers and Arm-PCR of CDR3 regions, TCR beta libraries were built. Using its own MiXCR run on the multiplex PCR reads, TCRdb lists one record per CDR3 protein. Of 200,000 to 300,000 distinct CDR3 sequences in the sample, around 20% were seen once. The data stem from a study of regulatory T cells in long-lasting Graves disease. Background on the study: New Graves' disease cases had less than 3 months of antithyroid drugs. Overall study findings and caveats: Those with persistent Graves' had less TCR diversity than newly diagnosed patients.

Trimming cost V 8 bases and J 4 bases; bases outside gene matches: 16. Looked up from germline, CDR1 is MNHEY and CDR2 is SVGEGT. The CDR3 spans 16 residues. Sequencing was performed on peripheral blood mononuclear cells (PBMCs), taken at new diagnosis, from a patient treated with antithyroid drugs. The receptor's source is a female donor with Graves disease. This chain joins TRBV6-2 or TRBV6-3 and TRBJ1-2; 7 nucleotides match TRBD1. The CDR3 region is CASCGTALIRIYGYTF. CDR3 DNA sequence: TGTGCCAGCTGCGGGACAGCCCTTATACGTATCTATGGCTACACCTTC.